This T cell receptor (beta chain) was found in a study of cytomegalovirus exposure and HLA in healthy donors. Study results and limitations: A reported reduction in N-insertions relative to the roughly 610-donor mean was seen in an Asian-associated ancestry cluster in a later analysis. In a later analysis, most CMV-associated TCR beta chains appeared HLA-restricted.

CDR3 length: 15 amino acids. The V gene's germline CDR1 is SEHNR and CDR2 FQNEAQ (reference sequence). With respect to this clone: Its antigen remains unidentified. One end of the junction varies from germline; a read error may be responsible.

Both 60 Vbeta primers and 13 Jbeta primers went into the PCR. Repertoires were generated with immunoSEQ multiplex PCR, while TCRdb's copy carries only in-frame clones and drops some. Of some 130,000 clones in the sample, about 80% are singletons; the top ten hold approximately 0.93%. Input material: PBMCs. V usage is TRBV7-9 and J usage is TRBJ2-7, with TRBD1 identical over 9 bases. This sequence originates from a human donor in good health. CDR3 nucleotide sequence: TGTTCCAGCAGCTCTGGACAGGGGAACCCCTACGAGCAGTACTTC. This sequence encodes CSSSSGQGNPYEQYF.